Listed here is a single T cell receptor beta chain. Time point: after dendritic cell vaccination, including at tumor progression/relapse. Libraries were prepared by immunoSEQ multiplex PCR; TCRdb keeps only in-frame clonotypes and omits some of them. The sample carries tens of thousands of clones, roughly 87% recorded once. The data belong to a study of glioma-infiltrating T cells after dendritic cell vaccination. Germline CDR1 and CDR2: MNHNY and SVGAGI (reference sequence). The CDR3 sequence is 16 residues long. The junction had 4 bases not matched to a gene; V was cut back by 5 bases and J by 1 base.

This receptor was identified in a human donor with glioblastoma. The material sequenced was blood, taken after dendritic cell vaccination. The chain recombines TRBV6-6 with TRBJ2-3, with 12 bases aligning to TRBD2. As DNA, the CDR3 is TGTGCCAGCAGTAAAAGGACTAGCGGGGGCACAGATACGCAGTATTTT. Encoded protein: CASSKRTSGGTDTQYF.